The 26 T cell receptor beta chains presented below share a single source sample, sequenced in a study of T cell changes during pregnancy in multiple sclerosis. The data were produced by immunoSEQ multiplex PCR, yet TCRdb's version contains in-frame clones alone and is incomplete. The table lists approximately 28,000 clones, around 85% of them singletons. The specimen was CD8+ T cells from peripheral blood mononuclear cells, collected after pregnancy. The receptor set was obtained from a female donor with multiple sclerosis, enrolled in a pregnancy study.

The chain joins TRBV11-2 to TRBJ2-7; a weak D match, TRBD1 (5 bases). The CDR3 has 14 amino acids. The germline V gene has CDR1 SGHAT and CDR2 FQNNGV. V lost 6 bases and J lost 5, with 17 bases in between. This CDR3 reads CASRRQGSKDEQYF. The CDR3 DNA reads as TGTGCCAGCAGGCGCCAGGGAAGCAAGGACGAGCAGTACTTC. Full variable domain (rest looked up from reference TRBV11-2 and TRBJ2-7): EAGVAQSPRYKIIEKRQSVAFWCNPISGHATLYWYQQILGQGPKLLIQFQNNGVVDDSQLPKDRFSAERLKGVDSTLKIQPAKLEDSAVYLCASRRQGSKDEQYFGPGTRLTVT.

The gene calls are TRBV5-5 and TRBJ1-2; D gene ambiguous. Germline V CDR1 and CDR2: SGHKS, YYEKEE (reference sequence). The V end was cut by 1 base, the J end by 4 bases, with 14 bases between. The CDR3 has 15 amino acids. The CDR3 DNA sequence: TGTGCCAGCAGCTTGTTTCCCAGTTCCCTCTATGGCTACACCTTC. Its protein is CASSLFPSSLYGYTF.

This rearrangement joins TRBV15 to TRBJ2-6, with TRBD2 as a possible D gene (5 bases). V lost 1 base and J lost 4, with 11 bases in between. Germline lookup yields CDR1 LNHNV and CDR2 YYDKDF (reference sequence). The CDR3 is 16 residues long. CDR3 protein: CATSRAEGSGANVLTF. The CDR3 DNA is TGTGCCACCAGCAGAGCCGAGGGTTCAGGGGCCAACGTCCTGACTTTC.

J is TRBJ1-1 and V is TRBV5-4, with 10 positions matching TRBD1. The trim removed 2 bases at V and 0 bases at J, leaving 7 bases unmatched. The CDR3 totals 17 residues. Germline CDR1 is SGHNT and CDR2 is YYREEE (reference sequence). The CDR3 DNA follows: TGTGCCAGCAGCTTTCCTTGGGGACAGGGGATGAACACTGAAGCTTTCTTT. Protein product: CASSFPWGQGMNTEAFF.

This clone turned up a few times. The rearrangement links TRBV7-9 to TRBJ1-1; D unclear. The CDR3 contains 15 residues. Germline CDR1 reads SEHNR; CDR2 reads FQNEAQ (reference sequence). Trimming removed 2 bases from V and 1 base from J, with 11 bases in between. The CDR3 DNA follows: TGTGCCAGCAGCTTATGGGAGGGTCGGAACACTGAAGCTTTCTTT. Translated, it gives CASSLWEGRNTEAFF.

The chain links TRBV15 to TRBJ2-7; weak D call: TRBD1 (6 bases). Trimming shortened V by 4 bases and J by 1 base, and 8 bases separated the two germline ends. Germline CDR1 is LNHNV and CDR2 is YYDKDF (reference sequence). This CDR3 contains 13 residues. The CDR3 spells CATSNRVSYEQYF. The CDR3 DNA reads TGTGCCACCAGCAACAGGGTTTCCTACGAGCAGTACTTC.

This chain links TRBV7-9 with TRBJ2-5; 14 bases match TRBD2. Germline loops: CDR1 SEHNR, CDR2 FQNEAQ (reference sequence). The junction had 3 bases not matched to a gene; V was cut back by 0 bases and J by 0 bases. The CDR3 runs to 18 residues. In nucleotides, the CDR3 is TGTGCCAGCAGCTTAGCCGGGACTAGCGGGGGCTACCAAGAGACCCAGTACTTC. Translation: CASSLAGTSGGYQETQYF.

The chain couples TRBV10-3 to TRBJ1-1; perhaps TRBD1 as D (5 bases). With 6 bases removed from V and 2 bases from J, the gap between germline ends came to 16 bases. CDR1 and CDR2 (germline): ENHRY, SYGVKD. This CDR3 region has 15 residues. The DNA of the CDR3 is TGTGCCATCAGCTCTAACTTTGACAGTAACACTGAAGCTTTCTTT. Protein product: CAISSNFDSNTEAFF.

CDR3 sequence (DNA): TGCGCCAGCAGCCAAGTGCCGACTGGCGGGGAGCTGTTTTTT. This gives the protein CASSQVPTGGELFF. The chain employs TRBV4-3 and TRBJ2-2; D is unresolved. The germline V gene has CDR1 LGHNA and CDR2 YSLEER. CDR3 length: 14 residues. Trimming left V 1 base short and J 7 bases short, with 10 bases between.

The V gene is TRBV4-1, the J gene TRBJ2-6, with TRBD2 as a possible D gene (6 bases). The germline CDR1 and CDR2 sequences are MGHRA and YSYEKL. With 2 bases removed from V and 0 bases from J, the gap between germline ends came to 20 bases. This CDR3 region has 20 residues. The CDR3, as DNA: TGCGCCAGCAGCCAATTGTACGTCCGGGACTGGAGCTCTGGGGCCAACGTCCTGACTTTC. Residues: CASSQLYVRDWSSGANVLTF.

This clone is a singleton in its sample. The V and J genes are TRBV4-1 and TRBJ2-2; TRBD2 is a possible D gene (5 bases). The V and J ends lost 5 bases and 8 bases respectively, with 18 bases between them. The length of the CDR3 is 15 residues. The V gene's germline CDR1 is MGHRA and CDR2 YSYEKL. The CDR3 DNA reads TGCGCCAGCAGCTCCATAGGGCACGGGGAAGGGGAGCTGTTTTTT. Translating gives CASSSIGHGEGELFF.

The chain employs TRBV19 and TRBJ1-5; TRBD1 is a possible D gene (6 bases). V gave up 7 bases and J gave up 2 bases, with 15 bases separating them. CDR1 is LNHDA, CDR2 SQIVND, per germline (reference sequence). The CDR3 loop spans 15 amino acids. For the CDR3, the DNA is TGTGCCAGTAAGACCGGACAGTGGGGCAATCAGCCCCAGCATTTT. Translated: CASKTGQWGNQPQHF. Based on the CDR3 plus reference TRBV19 and TRBJ1-5, the full variable domain is DGGITQSPKYLFRKEGQNVTLSCEQNLNHDAMYWYRQDPGQGLRLIYYSQIVNDFQKGDIAEGYSVSREKKESFPLTVTSAQKNPTAFYLCASKTGQWGNQPQHFGDGTRLSIL.

Note on this clone: One end of the junction is discordant with germline, which a read error may explain. V and J are TRBV15 and TRBJ1-6; D is unclear. CDR3 size: 14 residues. CDR1 LNHNV and CDR2 YYDKDF come from the germline V gene (reference sequence). The CDR3 DNA is TGTGCCGCCAGGCGGGGAGAAGATAATTCACCCCTCCACTTT. Protein sequence: CAARRGEDNSPLHF.

This chain uses TRBV7-9 with TRBJ2-7; 11 nucleotides line up with TRBD1. V trimming: 5 bases; J trimming: 4 bases; junction bases outside the gene matches: 1. From germline, CDR1 is SEHNR and CDR2 FQNEAQ (reference sequence). The CDR3 has 13 amino acids. The CDR3, as DNA: TGTGCCAGCAGCCGGGACAGGGGGTACGAGCAGTACTTC. Protein: CASSRDRGYEQYF.

This clone has only one observation. This chain uses TRBV7-9 with TRBJ1-2, with 8 nucleotides matching TRBD1. The CDR3 contains 15 residues. Germline CDR1 reads SEHNR; CDR2 reads FQNEAQ (reference sequence). Losses at the gene ends were 5 bases for V and 4 bases for J; bases not matched to a gene: 9. For the CDR3, the DNA is TGTGCCAGCAGCCCCACGGGGACAGGAGGCTATGGCTACACCTTC. This encodes CASSPTGTGGYGYTF.

The chain joins TRBV4-3 to TRBJ2-1, with 10 bases identical to TRBD1. CDR3 length: 17 residues. Germline V lookup: CDR1 LGHNA, CDR2 YSLEER. V lost 0 bases, J lost 6 bases, and 8 bases stayed unmatched. This chain's CDR3 is CASSQELPGQGPNEQFF. The CDR3 bases are TGCGCCAGCAGCCAAGAGCTTCCGGGACAGGGGCCCAATGAGCAGTTCTTC.

The J gene is TRBJ1-5, the V gene TRBV19; maybe TRBD1 (5 bases). The CDR3 length is 14 residues. V lost 9 bases, J lost 0 bases, and 12 bases lay in between. Germline assignment: CDR1 LNHDA and CDR2 SQIVND (reference sequence). The CDR3 DNA sequence: TGTGCCAGCTGGGGGGTGGATAGCAATCAGCCCCAGCATTTT. Translated: CASWGVDSNQPQHF.

The rearrangement links TRBV5-1 to TRBJ1-6; 9 bases fit TRBD1. CDR3 length: 16 residues. The V gene end was trimmed by 2 bases and the J gene end by 6 bases; junction bases not matched to a gene: 6. Per germline, CDR1 SGHRS and CDR2 YFSETQ. For the CDR3, the DNA is TGCGCCAGCAGCTTTAACCACAGGGGGCGTAATTCACCCCTCCACTTT. It codes for CASSFNHRGRNSPLHF.

The rearrangement joins TRBV13 to TRBJ2-5, with D possibly being TRBD2 (6 bases). In germline, CDR1 is PRHDT, CDR2 FYEKMQ (reference sequence). V was pared by 5 bases and J by 5 bases, with 15 bases between. This CDR3 has 14 residues. This chain's CDR3 is CASSPFGGGETQYF. The CDR3, as DNA: TGTGCCAGCAGCCCCTTCGGGGGTGGGGAGACCCAGTACTTC.

This clone was counted between two and nine times. The gene calls are TRBV30 and TRBJ1-4, with D perhaps matching TRBD1 (5 bases). Trimming removed 2 bases at V and 0 bases at J, with 10 bases between. The CDR3 consists of 15 residues. In germline, CDR1 is GTSNPN, CDR2 SVGIG (reference sequence). The DNA of the CDR3 is TGTGCCTGGAGTTACCCGGGGGCAACTAATGAAAAACTGTTTTTT. Protein: CAWSYPGATNEKLFF. Drawing the rest from reference TRBV30 and TRBJ1-4, the complete variable domain is SQTIHQWPATLVQPVGSPLSLECTVEGTSNPNLYWYRQAAGRGLQLLFYSVGIGQISSEVPQNLSASRPQDRQFILSSKKLLLSDSGFYLCAWSYPGATNEKLFFGSGTQLSVL.

This clone was counted once. The chain has TRBV6-4 and TRBJ2-7, with D possibly TRBD2 on 5 matching bases. In germline, CDR1 is MRHNA, CDR2 SNTAGT. The CDR3 covers 14 residues. The ends were cut back, 3 bases at V and 2 bases at J, with 11 bases in the middle. For the CDR3, the DNA is TGTGCCAGCAGTGAAGGTGGGAGAGCCTACGAGCAGTACTTC. It yields the protein CASSEGGRAYEQYF.

The V call is TRBV5-6, the J call TRBJ2-7; D perhaps matches TRBD2 (7 bases). The germline V gene encodes CDR1 SGHDT and CDR2 YYEEEE. This CDR3 is 15 amino acids long. With 6 bases removed from V and 2 bases from J, the gap between germline ends came to 18 bases. The DNA of the CDR3 is TGTGCCAGCATCCTCAGTGGGGGGGCGCCCTACGAGCAGTACTTC. It specifies CASILSGGAPYEQYF.

The V gene is TRBV7-9, the J gene TRBJ1-1, with TRBD1 matching 8 bases. Germline V gene lookup returns CDR1 SEHNR and CDR2 FQNEAQ (reference sequence). V trimming: 4 bases; J trimming: 3 bases; junction bases outside the gene matches: 7. CDR3 size: 15 residues. CDR3: CASSSSGGGYTEAFF. CDR3 nucleotide sequence: TGTGCCAGCAGCTCATCAGGGGGCGGGTACACTGAAGCTTTCTTT.

This clone was counted once. This chain links TRBV27 with TRBJ2-7; D not certain. The CDR3 length is 16 residues. Germline loops: CDR1 MNHEY, CDR2 SMNVEV (reference sequence). V shed 0 bases and J shed 3 bases, with 15 bases lying between them. The DNA for the CDR3 is TGTGCCAGCAGTTTATCGTGGGCCGGTCTGTTCTACGAGCAGTACTTC. The encoded protein is CASSLSWAGLFYEQYF.

J is TRBJ2-1 and V is TRBV7-9; D is possibly TRBD2 (7 bases). Germline CDR1 is SEHNR and CDR2 is FQNEAQ (reference sequence). Trimming pared 8 bases from V and 3 bases from J, leaving 17 bases between. This CDR3 spans 15 amino acids. The CDR3 nucleotides are TGTGCCAGCGGCCCGGGGGGACACCTCTACAATGAGCAGTTCTTC. It specifies CASGPGGHLYNEQFF.

Remarks on this clone: Germline and junction disagree at one end, which may indicate a read error. This same CDR3 is encoded by further DNA sequences in the sample. The CDR3 reads CASSSGGREEKLFF. As DNA, the CDR3 is TGTGCCAGCAGCTCCGGGGGGCGTGAAGAAAAACTATTTTTT. The chain has TRBV2 and TRBJ1-4; weak D call: TRBD1 (6 bases). This CDR3 region has 14 residues. Germline V gene data show CDR1 as SNHLY and CDR2 as FYNNEI.